This T cell receptor beta chain was profiled in a study of blood T cell repertoires in COVID-19. This CDR3 is built from 15 residues. Unmatched junction bases numbered 7, after V lost 3 bases and J lost 6 bases. Germline assignment: CDR1 KGHDR and CDR2 SFDVKD. Profiling relied on immunoSEQ multiplex PCR, and the TCRdb table lists in-frame clones only, not all of them. The profile covers approximately 200,000 clones, with roughly four fifths appearing a single time and 5.2% taken by the ten largest. Material for sequencing was peripheral blood. This clonotype was obtained from a woman aged 30 to 39 with acute or convalescent COVID-19. The chain is built from TRBV24-1 and TRBJ1-5, with 7 positions matching TRBD1. This chain's CDR3 is CATSDPQGGAQPQHF. The CDR3 DNA is TGTGCCACCAGTGATCCCCAGGGGGGTGCTCAGCCCCAGCATTTT.